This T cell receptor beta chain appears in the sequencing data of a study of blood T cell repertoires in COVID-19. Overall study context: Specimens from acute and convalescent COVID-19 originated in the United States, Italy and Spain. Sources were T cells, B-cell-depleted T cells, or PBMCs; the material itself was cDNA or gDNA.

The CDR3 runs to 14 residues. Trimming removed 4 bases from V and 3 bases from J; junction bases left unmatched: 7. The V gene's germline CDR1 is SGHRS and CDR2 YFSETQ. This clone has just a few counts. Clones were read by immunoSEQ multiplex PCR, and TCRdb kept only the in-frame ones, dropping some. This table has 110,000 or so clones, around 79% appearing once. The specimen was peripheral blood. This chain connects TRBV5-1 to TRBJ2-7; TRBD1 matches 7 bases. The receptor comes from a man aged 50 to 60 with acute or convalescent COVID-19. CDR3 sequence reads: CASSQGDSNYEQYF. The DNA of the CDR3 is TGCGCCAGCAGCCAAGGGGACAGTAACTACGAGCAGTACTTC.